These 27 T cell receptor beta chains were all obtained from the same sample, sequenced in a study of blood T cell repertoires in COVID-19. This table comes from immunoSEQ multiplex PCR, and its TCRdb copy is limited to in-frame clones, with some not included. The sample yields about 220,000 clones, 65% to 85% seen once. The specimen was peripheral blood. These receptor sequences come from a woman aged 45-59 years with acute or convalescent COVID-19.

The gene calls are TRBV5-4 and TRBJ2-3, with TRBD2 identical over 7 bases. This CDR3 is built from 17 residues. With 3 bases clipped from V and 0 bases from J, the junction kept 10 bases outside the gene matches. Germline lookup yields CDR1 SGHNT and CDR2 YYREEE (reference sequence). As DNA, the CDR3 is TGTGCCAGCAGCTCACAGTGGGGCGGGAGTAGCACAGATACGCAGTATTTT. This gives the protein CASSSQWGGSSTDTQYF.

The J gene is TRBJ2-1, the V gene TRBV19, with D possibly matching TRBD2 (6 bases). CDR1 LNHDA and CDR2 SQIVND come from the germline V gene (reference sequence). The CDR3 spans 13 residues. The germline V and J ends were trimmed by 3 bases and 10 bases, with 13 bases remaining between them. The chain's CDR3 is CASSITSPGEQFF. As DNA, the CDR3 is TGTGCCAGTAGTATTACTAGCCCGGGAGAGCAGTTCTTC. Looking up the rest from reference TRBV19 and TRBJ2-1 gives the full variable domain: DGGITQSPKYLFRKEGQNVTLSCEQNLNHDAMYWYRQDPGQGLRLIYYSQIVNDFQKGDIAEGYSVSREKKESFPLTVTSAQKNPTAFYLCASSITSPGEQFFGPGTRLTVL.

V usage is TRBV24-1 and J usage is TRBJ2-2, with TRBD1 matching 8 bases. The V segment lost 5 bases and the J segment 1 base; nucleotides outside the gene matches: 8. The germline V gene encodes CDR1 KGHDR and CDR2 SFDVKD. There are 17 residues in the CDR3. Here the CDR3 reads CATSVGIGQGNTGELFF. DNA for the CDR3: TGTGCCACCAGTGTAGGTATAGGACAGGGGAACACCGGGGAGCTGTTTTTT.

The chain links TRBV7-9 to TRBJ1-4; 9 bases line up with TRBD1. In germline, CDR1 is SEHNR, CDR2 FQNEAQ (reference sequence). Losses at the gene ends were 3 bases for V and 8 bases for J; bases not matched to a gene: 4. The CDR3 spans 14 residues. The CDR3 bases are TGTGCCAGCAGCTTGGGGACAGGGCAAGAAAAACTGTTTTTT. Its protein product is CASSLGTGQEKLFF. The whole variable domain, filled in from reference TRBV7-9 and TRBJ1-4, reads DTGVSQNPRHKITKRGQNVTFRCDPISEHNRLYWYRQTLGQGPEFLTYFQNEAQLEKSRLLSDRFSAERPKGSFSTLEIQRTEQGDSAMYLCASSLGTGQEKLFFGSGTQLSVL.

J is TRBJ2-7 and V is TRBV28; D is ambiguous. Between the trimmed V and J ends, which lost 3 bases and 0 bases, there was a span of 6 bases. CDR3 length: 13 amino acids. Germline V lookup: CDR1 MDHEN, CDR2 SYDVKM. CDR3 in DNA: TGTGCCAGCAGTTTCGCGTCCTCCTACGAGCAGTACTTC. This sequence encodes CASSFASSYEQYF.

The V call is TRBV28, the J call TRBJ2-1, with 8 bases identical to TRBD1. Germline loops: CDR1 MDHEN, CDR2 SYDVKM. V lost 6 bases, J lost 0 bases, and 7 bases stayed unmatched. The CDR3 loop spans 16 amino acids. CDR3 protein: CASSPGGFPSYNEQFF. CDR3 nucleotide sequence: TGTGCCAGCAGCCCAGGGGGCTTCCCCTCCTACAATGAGCAGTTCTTC.

This clone was recorded a few times. V usage is TRBV2 and J usage is TRBJ1-6; TRBD1 aligns across 12 bases. V was clipped by 4 bases and J by 9 bases; unmatched bases: 1. This CDR3 region has 14 residues. Germline values: CDR1 SNHLY, CDR2 FYNNEI. The CDR3 region is CASSGDRGRSPLHF. In DNA, the CDR3 is TGTGCCAGCAGTGGGGACAGGGGGCGTTCACCCCTCCACTTT.

The rearrangement joins TRBV28 to TRBJ1-2; TRBD1 aligns across 8 bases. This CDR3 spans 13 amino acids. Germline CDR1 reads MDHEN; CDR2 reads SYDVKM. Trimming cost V 10 bases and J 2 bases; bases outside gene matches: 6. CDR3 sequence reads: CATPGDRNYGYTF. CDR3 in DNA: TGTGCCACCCCAGGGGACAGGAACTATGGCTACACCTTC.

V and J are TRBV20-1 and TRBJ2-3, with 7 bases aligning to TRBD2. The CDR3 extends over 15 amino acids. Germline V CDR1 and CDR2: DFQATT, SNEGSKA (reference sequence). V lost 3 bases, J lost 0 bases, and 6 bases stayed unmatched. The CDR3 loop is CSASKLADSTDTQYF. The CDR3 DNA sequence: TGCAGTGCTAGTAAGCTAGCGGACAGCACAGATACGCAGTATTTT.

V gene TRBV6-2 or TRBV6-3 combines with J gene TRBJ2-7, with 8 bases matching TRBD2. This CDR3 has 15 amino acids. J lost 2 bases, V lost 4 bases, and 7 bases had no gene match. Germline CDR1 and CDR2: MNHEY and SVGEGT. CDR3 DNA: TGTGCCAGCAGTTTGTATAGCGGGGCACCCTACGAGCAGTACTTC. It yields the protein CASSLYSGAPYEQYF.

The chain couples TRBV5-4 to TRBJ2-7; possibly TRBD2 for D (7 bases). The CDR3 totals 16 residues. Trimming removed 0 bases from V and 3 bases from J, with 16 bases in between. Germline V CDR1 and CDR2: SGHNT, YYREEE (reference sequence). The DNA for the CDR3 is TGTGCCAGCAGCTTGGCCCAGGGGCGGGGGCTCTACGAGCAGTACTTC. It is translated as CASSLAQGRGLYEQYF.

Only one count was recorded for this clone. CDR3 sequence (DNA): TGTGCCATCAGTGACATTACTGAGACAGGGAACACCGGGGAGCTGTTTTTT. Protein sequence: CAISDITETGNTGELFF. The rearrangement links TRBV10-3 to TRBJ2-2, with D possibly TRBD1 on 6 matching bases. The CDR3 sequence is 17 residues long. V lost 3 bases and J lost 1, with 15 bases in between. The germline V gene has CDR1 ENHRY and CDR2 SYGVKD.

The chain employs TRBV4-1 and TRBJ2-1, with D tentatively TRBD2 (6 bases). V lost 0 bases to trimming and J lost 5 bases, with 14 bases between them. The V gene's germline CDR1 is MGHRA and CDR2 YSYEKL. The CDR3 is 16 residues long. The CDR3 nucleotides read TGCGCCAGCAGCCAAGATCTGGGAGGACCGCACAATGAGCAGTTCTTC. It is translated as CASSQDLGGPHNEQFF.

Written as DNA, the CDR3 is TGTGCCAGTAGTGTGGGGACTCATCAGCCCCAGCATTTT. Its translation: CASSVGTHQPQHF. V and J are TRBV19 and TRBJ1-5; a possible D gene is TRBD1 (5 bases). The germline V gene encodes CDR1 LNHDA and CDR2 SQIVND (reference sequence). This CDR3 has 13 residues. V was clipped by 5 bases and J by 5 bases, with 10 bases between them.

A few counts support this clone. The chain employs TRBV27 and TRBJ2-7; 7 bases map to TRBD2. J lost 5 bases, V lost 3 bases, and 13 bases had no gene match. The length of the CDR3 is 16 residues. Germline V gives CDR1 MNHEY, CDR2 SMNVEV (reference sequence). DNA of the CDR3: TGTGCCAGCAGTTTTTCGACTAGCTTGTTGATCAACGAGCAGTACTTC. Translated: CASSFSTSLLINEQYF.

J is TRBJ1-1 and V is TRBV20-1; the match to TRBD1 covers 7 bases. Germline CDR1 is DFQATT and CDR2 is SNEGSKA (reference sequence). The CDR3 totals 11 residues. CDR3 nucleotides: TGCAGGGGGGACAGCCAAACTGAAGCTTTCTTT. It is translated as CRGDSQTEAFF.

The chain employs TRBV4-1 and TRBJ1-5; D not certain. This CDR3 spans 15 amino acids. Germline V lookup: CDR1 MGHRA, CDR2 YSYEKL. The ends were cut back, 4 bases at V and 0 bases at J, with 10 bases in the middle. In nucleotides, the CDR3 is TGCGCCAGCAGCCCAAGCGGTTATAGCAATCAGCCCCAGCATTTT. It codes for CASSPSGYSNQPQHF.

The chain employs TRBV6-1 and TRBJ1-5; D remains ambiguous. Germline loops: CDR1 MNHNS, CDR2 SASEGT. V lost 3 bases, J lost 9 bases, and 12 bases lay in between. CDR3 length equals 13 residues. CDR3 protein: CASSEAGYRPQHF. Written as DNA, the CDR3 is TGTGCCAGCAGTGAGGCGGGTTACCGGCCCCAGCATTTT.

This chain uses TRBV6-5 with TRBJ1-2; 7 bases are shared with TRBD1. The germline gives CDR1 MNHEY, CDR2 SVGAGI. CDR3 length equals 15 residues. V was pared by 2 bases and J by 4 bases, with 7 bases of the junction left unmatched. Here the CDR3 DNA reads TGTGCCAGCAGTTACAAAAGTCAGGGGGGCTATGGCTACACCTTC. It yields the protein CASSYKSQGGYGYTF.

V is TRBV30 and J is TRBJ2-3, with 7 bases identical to TRBD2. The CDR3 length is 15 residues. V was pared by 2 bases and J by 7 bases, with 12 bases of the junction left unmatched. Germline V gene lookup returns CDR1 GTSNPN and CDR2 SVGIG (reference sequence). The DNA for the CDR3 is TGTGCCTGGAGTCAGTGGGGGGGAGCACGAAATACGCAGTATTTT. Protein: CAWSQWGGARNTQYF.

The chain links TRBV5-4 to TRBJ2-1, with 10 bases identical to TRBD2. Germline loops: CDR1 SGHNT, CDR2 YYREEE (reference sequence). The V segment lost 4 bases and the J segment 2 bases; nucleotides outside the gene matches: 6. CDR3 length: 16 amino acids. CDR3 nucleotides: TGTGCCAGCAGCGTCGTGGGGACTAGCGCCTACAATGAGCAGTTCTTC. Its protein is CASSVVGTSAYNEQFF. The whole variable domain, remainder taken from reference TRBV5-4 and TRBJ2-1, is ETGVTQSPTHLIKTRGQQVTLRCSSQSGHNTVSWYQQALGQGPQFIFQYYREEENGRGNFPPRFSGLQFPNYSSELNVNALELDDSALYLCASSVVGTSAYNEQFFGPGTRLTVL.

The chain uses TRBV14 and TRBJ2-5; D uncertain. V was pared by 1 base and J by 8 bases, with 11 bases between. The germline CDR1 and CDR2 sequences are SGHDN and FVKESK. The length of the CDR3 is 13 residues. This chain's CDR3 is CASSQVNSLTQYF. For the CDR3, the DNA is TGTGCCAGCAGCCAAGTCAACAGCCTAACCCAGTACTTC. The entire variable domain, with the rest obtained from reference TRBV14 and TRBJ2-5, is as follows: EAGVTQFPSHSVIEKGQTVTLRCDPISGHDNLYWYRRVMGKEIKFLLHFVKESKQDESGMPNNRFLAERTGGTYSTLKVQPAELEDSGVYFCASSQVNSLTQYFGPGTRLLVL.

As regards this clone: A junction boundary mismatches the germline segment, possibly from a read error. This chain links TRBV28 with TRBJ1-2, with a tentative D call TRBD1 (5 bases). The CDR3 length is 14 residues. The germline CDR1 and CDR2 sequences are MDHEN and SYDVKM. The CDR3 here is CASSFPDREYAYTF. DNA of the CDR3: TGTGCCAGCAGTTTTCCCGACAGAGAATATGCCTACACCTTC.

This chain links TRBV2 with TRBJ1-1; D is uncertain. Between the trimmed V and J ends, which lost 3 bases and 7 bases, there was a span of 12 bases. In germline, CDR1 is SNHLY, CDR2 FYNNEI. There are 13 residues in the CDR3. The CDR3 DNA reads as TGTGCCAGCAGTGAGGAGGCCGGAATTGAAGCTTTCTTT. Translating it yields CASSEEAGIEAFF.

This rearrangement joins TRBV5-1 to TRBJ2-5; the match to TRBD1 covers 9 bases. This CDR3 has 15 residues. Trimming at V came to 0 bases and at J to 1 base, leaving 1 base not matched to a gene. Per the germline V gene, CDR1 is SGHRS and CDR2 is YFSETQ. The CDR3 loop is CASSLGQGGQETQYF. CDR3 bases: TGCGCCAGCAGCTTGGGACAGGGGGGCCAAGAGACCCAGTACTTC.

This clone was seen a single time. The chain is built from TRBV2 and TRBJ2-1; the match to TRBD2 covers 7 bases. Trimming took 7 bases from V and 9 from J; bases not matched to a gene: 18. This CDR3 spans 16 amino acids. Germline values: CDR1 SNHLY, CDR2 FYNNEI. The CDR3 sequence is CASMAGERWTISEQFF. The CDR3 DNA reads TGTGCCAGCATGGCGGGAGAGAGATGGACAATTAGTGAGCAGTTCTTC.

This clone was recorded a few times. The chain recombines TRBV7-2 with TRBJ2-2; 9 bases align to TRBD1. The CDR3 consists of 14 residues. V was pared by 6 bases and J by 7 bases, with 6 bases of the junction left unmatched. The germline gives CDR1 SGHTA, CDR2 FQGNSA. CDR3 sequence: CASSPQGAHGELFF. The CDR3 DNA is TGTGCCAGCAGTCCACAGGGGGCACACGGGGAGCTGTTTTTT.